This T cell receptor (beta chain) was sequenced in a study of blood T cell repertoires in COVID-19. In the study overall: Spain, Italy and the United States supplied samples that represented acute and convalescent COVID-19. Nucleic acid was either cDNA or gDNA, and it came from T cells, B-cell-depleted T cells, or PBMCs.

J was trimmed by 9 bases and V by 5 bases; bases with no gene match: 6. The germline gives CDR1 MNHEY, CDR2 SVGEGT. The CDR3 has 14 residues. As handled by the study authors: The assay estimated nucleated cells by amplifying reference gene primers. Libraries were prepared by immunoSEQ multiplex PCR; TCRdb keeps only in-frame clonotypes and omits some of them. V, J and clone size are taken as reported in that table, and D and trimming were inferred from the DNA itself. Of 250,000 to 350,000 clones in the sample, roughly 90% are singletons; the top ten hold around 13%. The sequencing input was peripheral blood. The J gene is TRBJ1-6, the V gene TRBV6-2 or TRBV6-3, with TRBD1 matching 8 bases. This TCR derives from a woman aged 60-75 years with acute or convalescent COVID-19. The CDR3 DNA reads TGTGCCAGCAGTCAAAGGACAGGGCTTTCACCCCTCCACTTT. It is translated as CASSQRTGLSPLHF.